The rows below give T cell receptor beta chains drawn from one sample of a study of human T cells and chemical hapten exposure. One entry per CDR3 protein results from TCRdb running MiXCR on the RACE reads. The sample holds roughly 180,000 distinct CDR3 sequences; around 13% are singletons and the top ten take about 1.7%. Sequencing was performed on whole blood, taken in connection with sensitization to the hapten diphenylcyclopropenone (DPC). Receptors originate from a woman between 25 and 40 years old with alopecia areata. Some clones in this sample may be carry-over from other donors' samples. Each CDR3 is given with its conserved first and last residue. The D gene is left open where the match is weak. The listing skips clone size in some rows; elsewhere it reads once, few, many or a size class.

cdr3_length	v_call	clone_size	j_call	d_call	cdr3_aa	cdr3_nt
15	TRBV24-1	-	TRBJ2-7	TRBD1	CATSDPSRDSYEQYF	TGTGCCACCAGTGACCCGTCCCGGGACAGTTACGAGCAGTACTTC
14	TRBV29-1	-	TRBJ1-2	-	CSAGPPGPNYGYTF	TGCAGCGCCGGACCTCCGGGACCCAACTATGGCTACACCTTC
15	TRBV12-3/TRBV12-4	-	TRBJ2-3	-	CASGGGPASTDTQYF	TGTGCCAGCGGTGGCGGACCAGCTAGCACAGATACGCAGTATTTT
20	TRBV12-3/TRBV12-4	few	TRBJ2-3	TRBD2	CASSTPGTSGGAGNTDTQYF	TGTGCCAGCAGTACCCCCGGGACTAGCGGGGGGGCTGGGAACACAGATACGCAGTATTTT
16	TRBV5-6	-	TRBJ1-6	-	CASSFRSGSINSPLHF	TGTGCCAGCAGTTTTAGGTCGGGCTCAATTAATTCACCCCTCCACTTT
16	TRBV15	-	TRBJ1-1	TRBD1	CATSRAVGTGVAEAFF	TGTGCCACCAGCAGAGCGGTGGGGACAGGCGTAGCTGAAGCTTTCTTT
18	TRBV19	-	TRBJ1-5	TRBD1	CASSIDRVGGYSNQPQHF	TGTGCCAGTAGTATAGATCGGGTAGGGGGCTATAGCAATCAGCCCCAGCATTTT
17	TRBV3-1	few	TRBJ1-6	-	CASSQPSTGFGNSPLHF	TGTGCCAGCAGCCAACCGTCCACAGGGTTCGGCAATTCACCCCTCCACTTT
12	TRBV27	many	TRBJ2-5	-	CASSLDQETQYF	TGTGCCAGCAGCCTCGACCAAGAGACCCAGTACTTC
17	TRBV5-1	few	TRBJ2-3	-	CASTLGWTGQGADTQYF	TGCGCCAGCACCCTGGGCTGGACGGGCCAAGGGGCAGATACGCAGTATTTT